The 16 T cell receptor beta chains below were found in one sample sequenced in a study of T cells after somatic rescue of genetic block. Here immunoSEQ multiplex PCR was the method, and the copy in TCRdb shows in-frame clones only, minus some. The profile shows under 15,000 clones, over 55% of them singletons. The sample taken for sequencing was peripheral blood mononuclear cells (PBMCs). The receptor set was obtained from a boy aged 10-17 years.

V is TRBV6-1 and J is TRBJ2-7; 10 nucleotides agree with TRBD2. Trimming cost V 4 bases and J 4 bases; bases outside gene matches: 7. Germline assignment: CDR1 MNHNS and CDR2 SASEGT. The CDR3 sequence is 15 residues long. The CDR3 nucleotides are TGTGCCAGCAGTGTTCAGCGGGGGGGATCTTACGAGCAGTACTTC. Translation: CASSVQRGGSYEQYF.

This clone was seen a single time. DNA of the CDR3: TGTGCCAGCAGCCCGACAGGGTGGGGAAACTATGGCTACACCTTC. Its protein is CASSPTGWGNYGYTF. The chain uses TRBV28 and TRBJ1-2, with 7 bases matching TRBD1. With V trimmed by 6 bases and J by 2 bases, 9 bases remained unmatched. The CDR3 has 15 residues. CDR1 is MDHEN and CDR2 is SYDVKM in the germline V gene.

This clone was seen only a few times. The CDR3 spells CASSHRGRSSYEQYF. The CDR3 DNA reads as TGTGCCAGCAGCCACAGGGGGAGGAGCTCCTACGAGCAGTACTTC. The chain couples TRBV13 to TRBJ2-7; TRBD1 matches 8 bases. Unmatched junction bases numbered 6, after V lost 5 bases and J lost 0 bases. In germline, CDR1 is PRHDT, CDR2 FYEKMQ (reference sequence). The CDR3 extends over 15 amino acids.

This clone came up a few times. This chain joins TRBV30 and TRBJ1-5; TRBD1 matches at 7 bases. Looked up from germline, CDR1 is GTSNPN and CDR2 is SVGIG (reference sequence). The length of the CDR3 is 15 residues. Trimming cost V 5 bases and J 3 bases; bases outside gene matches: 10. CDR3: CAWETGTANNQPQHF. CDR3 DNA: TGTGCCTGGGAAACTGGGACAGCCAACAATCAGCCCCAGCATTTT.

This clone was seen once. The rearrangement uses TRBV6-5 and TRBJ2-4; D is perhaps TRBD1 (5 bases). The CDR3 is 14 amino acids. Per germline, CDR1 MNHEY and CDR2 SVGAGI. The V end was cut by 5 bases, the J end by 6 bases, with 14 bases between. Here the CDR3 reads CASSGALTPNIQYF. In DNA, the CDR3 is TGTGCCAGCAGTGGGGCTTTAACCCCAAACATTCAGTACTTC.

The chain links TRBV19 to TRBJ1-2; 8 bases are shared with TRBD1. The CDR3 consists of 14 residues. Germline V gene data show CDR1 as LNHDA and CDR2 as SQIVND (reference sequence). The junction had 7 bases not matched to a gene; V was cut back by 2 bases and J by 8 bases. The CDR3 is CASSILQGVGGYTF. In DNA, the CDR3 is TGTGCCAGTAGTATACTACAGGGGGTAGGAGGCTACACCTTC. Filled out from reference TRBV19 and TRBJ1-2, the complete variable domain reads DGGITQSPKYLFRKEGQNVTLSCEQNLNHDAMYWYRQDPGQGLRLIYYSQIVNDFQKGDIAEGYSVSREKKESFPLTVTSAQKNPTAFYLCASSILQGVGGYTFGSGTRLTVV.

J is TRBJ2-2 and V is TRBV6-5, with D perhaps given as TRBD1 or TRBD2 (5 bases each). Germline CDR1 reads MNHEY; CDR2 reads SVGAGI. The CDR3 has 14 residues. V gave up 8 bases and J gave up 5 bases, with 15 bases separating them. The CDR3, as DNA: TGTGCCAGCGGTGGCAGGGAGAGAACCGGGGAGCTGTTTTTT. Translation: CASGGRERTGELFF.

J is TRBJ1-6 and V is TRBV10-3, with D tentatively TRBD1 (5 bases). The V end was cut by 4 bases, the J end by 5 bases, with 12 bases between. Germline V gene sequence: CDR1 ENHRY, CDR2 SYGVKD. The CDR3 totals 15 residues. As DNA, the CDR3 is TGTGCCATCAGTGGGGGCAGGGTAGATAATTCACCCCTCCACTTT. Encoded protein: CAISGGRVDNSPLHF.

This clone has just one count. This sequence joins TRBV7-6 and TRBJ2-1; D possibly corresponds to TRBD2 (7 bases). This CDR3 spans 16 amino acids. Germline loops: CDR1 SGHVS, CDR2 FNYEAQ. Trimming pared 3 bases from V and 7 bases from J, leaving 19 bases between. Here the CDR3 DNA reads TGTGCCAGCAGCTTGACTAGCCCAGGGGTTTTGAATGAGCAGTTCTTC. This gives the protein CASSLTSPGVLNEQFF. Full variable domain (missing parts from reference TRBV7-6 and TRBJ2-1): GAGVSQSPRYKVTKRGQDVALRCDPISGHVSLYWYRQALGQGPEFLTYFNYEAQQDKSGLPNDRFSAERPEGSISTLTIQRTEQRDSAMYRCASSLTSPGVLNEQFFGPGTRLTVL.

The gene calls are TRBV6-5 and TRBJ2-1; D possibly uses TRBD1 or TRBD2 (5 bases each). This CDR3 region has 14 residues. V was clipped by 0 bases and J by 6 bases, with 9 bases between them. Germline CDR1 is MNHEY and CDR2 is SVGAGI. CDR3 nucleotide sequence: TGTGCCAGCAGTTACTCCGGGGCACCCAATGAGCAGTTCTTC. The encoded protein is CASSYSGAPNEQFF.

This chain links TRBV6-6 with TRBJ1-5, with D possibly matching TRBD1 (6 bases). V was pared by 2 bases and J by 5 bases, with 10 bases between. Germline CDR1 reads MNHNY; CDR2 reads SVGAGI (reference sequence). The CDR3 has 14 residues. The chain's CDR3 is CASSYLRTDQPQHF. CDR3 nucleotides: TGTGCCAGCAGTTACCTCAGGACAGATCAGCCCCAGCATTTT.

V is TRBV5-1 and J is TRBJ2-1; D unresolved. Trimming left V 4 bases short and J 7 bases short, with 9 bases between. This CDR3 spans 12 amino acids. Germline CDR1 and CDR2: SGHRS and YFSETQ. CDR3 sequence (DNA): TGCGCCAGCAGCCGTTTAGAAAATGAGCAGTTCTTC. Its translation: CASSRLENEQFF.

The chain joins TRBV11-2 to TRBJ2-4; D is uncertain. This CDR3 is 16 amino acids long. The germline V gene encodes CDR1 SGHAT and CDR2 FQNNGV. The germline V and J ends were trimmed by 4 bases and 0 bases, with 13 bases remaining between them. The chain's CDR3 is CASSYRHSLAKNIQYF. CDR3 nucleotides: TGTGCCAGCAGCTACCGACATTCGCTAGCCAAAAACATTCAGTACTTC.

The CDR3 DNA follows: TGCGCCAGCAGTACAGGATATAGCAATCAGCCCCAGCATTTT. It encodes CASSTGYSNQPQHF. The rearrangement uses TRBV5-1 and TRBJ1-5; possible D gene TRBD1, 5 bases. Germline-derived CDR1 and CDR2 are SGHRS and YFSETQ. The CDR3 is 14 amino acids. The ends were cut back, 5 bases at V and 0 bases at J, with 9 bases in the middle.

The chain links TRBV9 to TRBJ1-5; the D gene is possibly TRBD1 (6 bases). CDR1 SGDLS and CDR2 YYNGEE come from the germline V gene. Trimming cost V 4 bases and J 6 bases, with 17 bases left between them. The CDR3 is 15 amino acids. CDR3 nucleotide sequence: TGTGCCAGCAGCCCCCAGGGGTTGGGAGGTCAGCCCCAGCATTTT. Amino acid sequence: CASSPQGLGGQPQHF.

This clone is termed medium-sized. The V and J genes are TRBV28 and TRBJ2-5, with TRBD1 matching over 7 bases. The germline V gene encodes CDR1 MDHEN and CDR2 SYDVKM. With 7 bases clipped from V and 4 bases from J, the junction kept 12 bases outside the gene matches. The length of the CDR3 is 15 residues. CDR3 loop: CASTLDRDSRETQYF. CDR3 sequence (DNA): TGTGCCAGCACTCTAGACAGGGACAGCAGAGAGACCCAGTACTTC.